This entry lists 15 T cell receptor beta chains sequenced from one sample in a study of T cell repertoires in cytomegalovirus infection. TCRdb fed the reads into MiXCR, producing one record per CDR3 protein. Altogether around 130,000 distinct CDR3 sequences are present, more than 7% being singletons, with the ten largest covering about a tenth. Material for sequencing was PBMCs. These receptors came from a human donor in good health (CMV status not recorded). Some clones in this sample may be carry-over from other donors' samples.

This clonotype was observed at least ten times. J is TRBJ1-5 and V is TRBV7-2; 10 bases align to TRBD1. The CDR3 is 20 residues long. The germline gives CDR1 SGHTA, CDR2 FQGNSA. V lost 4 bases and J lost 2; bases outside the gene matches: 17. The CDR3 DNA follows: TGTGCCAGCAGCTCGAAATCTTCGGGACAGGGGATGCTAGGCAATCAGCCCCAGCATTTT. Protein product: CASSSKSSGQGMLGNQPQHF.

This clonotype turned up a few times. This sequence joins TRBV6-2 or TRBV6-3 and TRBJ2-1; 7 nucleotides align to TRBD1. This CDR3 is 13 amino acids long. The ends lost 6 bases at V and 10 bases at J; junction bases unmatched: 9. CDR1 is MNHEY and CDR2 is SVGEGT in the germline V gene. In DNA form, the CDR3 reads TGTGCCAGCAGCCGACAGGGCCCCGGAGAGCAGTTCTTC. Translated, it gives CASSRQGPGEQFF.

The CDR3 region is CSAYQGPPWGYTF. In nucleotides, the CDR3 is TGCAGTGCCTATCAGGGGCCCCCATGGGGCTACACCTTC. This chain uses TRBV20-1 with TRBJ1-2, with D tentatively TRBD1 (6 bases). The CDR3 covers 13 residues. CDR1 and CDR2 from the germline V gene are DFQATT and SNEGSKA (reference sequence). V was trimmed by 6 bases and J by 8 bases, leaving 19 bases between them.

This clonotype was picked up many times. The genes are TRBV6-5 and TRBJ2-2; 7 bases line up with TRBD1. The CDR3 spans 15 residues. V lost 5 bases, J lost 1 base, and 4 bases stayed unmatched. Germline assignment: CDR1 MNHEY and CDR2 SVGAGI. CDR3 nucleotides: TGTGCCAGCAGTAGACAGGGAAAGAACACCGGGGAGCTGTTTTTT. Translating gives CASSRQGKNTGELFF.

This clonotype has a count of ten or more. The genes are TRBV6-4 and TRBJ2-2; unclear D gene. The germline V and J ends were trimmed by 4 bases and 2 bases, with 8 bases remaining between them. Per the germline V gene, CDR1 is MRHNA and CDR2 is SNTAGT. The CDR3 contains 14 residues. The CDR3 DNA sequence: TGTGCCAGCAGTGCCCAAACAAACACCGGGGAGCTGTTTTTT. Protein product: CASSAQTNTGELFF.

This CDR3 is CATFLPGPNVGTDTQYF. The DNA of the CDR3 is TGTGCCACCTTCCTCCCGGGACCCAATGTGGGCACAGATACGCAGTATTTT. The chain has TRBV28 and TRBJ2-3, with D possibly called TRBD1 or TRBD2 (5 bases each). Trimming pared 10 bases from V and 1 base from J, leaving 24 bases between. The CDR3 has 17 amino acids. CDR1 is MDHEN and CDR2 is SYDVKM in the germline V gene.

This clonotype was picked up many times. V usage is TRBV5-1 and J usage is TRBJ1-1; D not certain. From germline, CDR1 is SGHRS and CDR2 YFSETQ. V lost 4 bases to trimming and J lost 1 base, with 14 bases between them. The CDR3 loop spans 15 amino acids. CDR3 loop: CASSLAFTGNTEAFF. The CDR3 DNA sequence: TGCGCCAGCAGCCTGGCCTTTACGGGGAACACTGAAGCTTTCTTT.

In its sample, this clonotype was seen many times. The chain links TRBV24-1 to TRBJ2-3; 9 bases fit TRBD1. The trim removed 0 bases at V and 0 bases at J, leaving 0 bases unmatched. This CDR3 is built from 16 residues. The germline CDR1 and CDR2 sequences are KGHDR and SFDVKD. CDR3 loop: CATSDLGTGSTDTQYF. CDR3 nucleotide sequence: TGTGCCACCAGTGATTTGGGGACAGGGAGCACAGATACGCAGTATTTT.

The table lists this clonotype with many counts. This chain connects TRBV7-2 to TRBJ1-6; 10 positions agree with TRBD1. The CDR3 consists of 15 residues. V trimming: 5 bases; J trimming: 8 bases; junction bases outside the gene matches: 6. Germline V gene data show CDR1 as SGHTA and CDR2 as FQGNSA. Here the CDR3 DNA reads TGTGCCAGCAGCCCGAGGACAGGGGGGGATTCACCCCTCCACTTT. Translated: CASSPRTGGDSPLHF. Complete variable domain (other parts from reference TRBV7-2 and TRBJ1-6): GAGVSQSPSNKVTEKGKDVELRCDPISGHTALYWYRQSLGQGLEFLIYFQGNSAPDKSGLPSDRFSAERTGGSVSTLTIQRTQQEDSAVYLCASSPRTGGDSPLHFGNGTRLTVT.

This clonotype occurred many times. DNA for the CDR3: TGTGCCAGCAGCGTAACAACAGGGGGCGCCGGGGGTGGCTACACCTTC. This sequence encodes CASSVTTGGAGGGYTF. The gene calls are TRBV7-8 and TRBJ1-2, with 9 nucleotides matching TRBD1. The ends lost 5 bases at V and 7 bases at J; junction bases unmatched: 14. Germline values: CDR1 SGHVS, CDR2 FQNEAQ. This CDR3 spans 16 amino acids. The full variable domain, rest sourced from reference TRBV7-8 and TRBJ1-2, is GAGVSQSPRYKVAKRGQDVALRCDPISGHVSLFWYQQALGQGPEFLTYFQNEAQLDKSGLPSDRFFAERPEGSVSTLKIQRTQQEDSAVYLCASSVTTGGAGGGYTFGSGTRLTVV.

This clonotype was found a few times. The chain employs TRBV18 and TRBJ2-7; D is unresolved. Trimming shortened V by 3 bases and J by 3 bases, and 9 bases separated the two germline ends. The CDR3 is 13 amino acids. Germline CDR1 and CDR2: KGHSH and LQKENI. CDR3 sequence: CASSPYVDYEQYF. The CDR3 DNA sequence: TGTGCCAGCTCACCCTACGTTGACTACGAGCAGTACTTC.

The gene calls are TRBV20-1 and TRBJ2-3; D uncertain. V gave up 5 bases and J gave up 4 bases, with 7 bases separating them. This CDR3 comprises 11 residues. CDR1 DFQATT and CDR2 SNEGSKA come from the germline V gene (reference sequence). CDR3 in DNA: TGCAGTGCTGTTAGAGCAGATACGCAGTATTTT. Amino acid sequence: CSAVRADTQYF.

This clonotype was seen a few times. The rearrangement uses TRBV12-3 or TRBV12-4 and TRBJ2-5, with no clear D. The CDR3 consists of 15 residues. V lost 5 bases and J 5 bases, leaving 18 bases between the germline ends. CDR3 sequence (DNA): TGTGCCAGCAGTGAATCTAACAGCTGGACGGAGACCCAGTACTTC. This sequence encodes CASSESNSWTETQYF.

This clonotype has ten or more counts. V is TRBV25-1 and J is TRBJ1-6; D perhaps matches TRBD1 (5 bases). Germline lookup yields CDR1 MGHDK and CDR2 SYGVNS. V dropped 3 bases and J dropped 7 bases, with 10 bases sitting between them. This CDR3 region has 14 residues. The CDR3 nucleotides read TGTGCCAGCAGTGAGGGGGGAGTAAATTCACCCCTCCACTTT. It specifies CASSEGGVNSPLHF. The full variable domain, completed using reference TRBV25-1 and TRBJ1-6, is EADIYQTPRYLVIGTGKKITLECSQTMGHDKMYWYQQDPGMELHLIHYSYGVNSTEKGDLSSESTVSRIRTEHFPLTLESARPSHTSQYLCASSEGGVNSPLHFGNGTRLTVT.

By its share, this clonotype is medium-sized. The V and J genes are TRBV27 and TRBJ1-2; tentative D call: TRBD1 (5 bases). Germline loops: CDR1 MNHEY, CDR2 SMNVEV (reference sequence). This CDR3 comprises 14 residues. V dropped 2 bases and J dropped 6 bases, with 13 bases sitting between them. The CDR3 DNA follows: TGTGCCAGCAGTTTAGGCGGGGGACCAAATGGCTACACCTTC. Amino acid sequence: CASSLGGGPNGYTF.